These 8 T cell receptor beta chains share one sample of origin, sequenced in a study of T cell repertoires in cytomegalovirus infection. TCRdb redid the calling of the reads with MiXCR, one entry per CDR3 protein. Altogether roughly 320,000 distinct CDR3 sequences are present, over 7.5% being singletons, with the ten largest covering roughly 4.5%. Sequenced sample: PBMCs. The origin of the receptors is a human donor in good health (CMV status not recorded). Some clones in this sample may be carry-over from other donors' samples.

This clonotype has at least ten counts. The chain recombines TRBV7-7 with TRBJ2-2; possibly TRBD1 or TRBD2 for D (5 bases each). From germline, CDR1 is SSHAT and CDR2 FNYEAQ (reference sequence). V was shortened by 5 bases and J by 6 bases, with 10 bases between the two germline ends. The CDR3 length is 13 residues. The CDR3 loop reads CASSPGAAGELFF. The CDR3 bases are TGTGCCAGCAGCCCCGGGGCCGCCGGGGAGCTGTTTTTT.

The CDR3 DNA is TGTGCCAGTAGTATACTCTTAAGGATGCTGGGCTCTGGGGCCAACGTCCTGACTTTC. This translates into CASSILLRMLGSGANVLTF. The chain links TRBV19 to TRBJ2-6; D gene ambiguous. CDR1 is LNHDA and CDR2 is SQIVND in the germline V gene (reference sequence). CDR3 size: 19 residues. Trimming cost V 2 bases and J 0 bases, with 17 bases left between them.

This clonotype has ten or more counts. DNA of the CDR3: TGTGCCAGTAGTAGGGGGCACGAGCAGTACTTC. Translating gives CASSRGHEQYF. V is TRBV19 and J is TRBJ2-7; TRBD1 is a possible D gene (6 bases). Between the trimmed V and J ends, which lost 4 bases and 5 bases, there was a span of 6 bases. The CDR3 runs 11 residues. Germline-derived CDR1 and CDR2 are LNHDA and SQIVND (reference sequence).

Only a few counts were recorded for this clonotype. The V gene is TRBV12-3 or TRBV12-4, the J gene TRBJ2-7; TRBD1 matches 7 bases. Losses at the gene ends were 6 bases for V and 1 base for J; bases not matched to a gene: 3. The CDR3 totals 13 residues. The CDR3 DNA reads TGTGCCAGCAGAACGGGACAGTCCTACGAGCAGTACTTC. This translates into CASRTGQSYEQYF.

This clonotype came up a few times. J is TRBJ1-1 and V is TRBV7-2; no definite D call. The CDR3 sequence is 15 residues long. The germline V and J ends were trimmed by 5 bases and 4 bases, with 17 bases remaining between them. In germline, CDR1 is SGHTA, CDR2 FQGNSA. In nucleotides, the CDR3 is TGTGCCAGCAGCCTGGATTTAAACAGAGGCACTGAAGCTTTCTTT. Amino acids: CASSLDLNRGTEAFF.

This clonotype was recorded at least ten times. This chain joins TRBV27 and TRBJ1-2, with no clear D. CDR3 length: 13 residues. The V end was cut by 5 bases, the J end by 6 bases, with 13 bases between. The germline CDR1 and CDR2 sequences are MNHEY and SMNVEV (reference sequence). CDR3 loop: CASSSQNSDGYTF. CDR3 nucleotide sequence: TGTGCCAGCAGTAGCCAGAATTCTGATGGCTACACCTTC.

This clonotype was picked up many times. This sequence joins TRBV7-2 and TRBJ1-2, with D possibly matching TRBD1 (5 bases). The CDR3 sequence is 14 residues long. The germline V gene encodes CDR1 SGHTA and CDR2 FQGNSA. V dropped 5 bases and J dropped 5 bases, with 15 bases sitting between them. The CDR3 sequence: CASSTYPGGYGYTF. CDR3 in DNA: TGTGCCAGCAGCACTTACCCTGGGGGGTATGGCTACACCTTC. The entire variable domain, with the rest obtained from reference TRBV7-2 and TRBJ1-2, is as follows: GAGVSQSPSNKVTEKGKDVELRCDPISGHTALYWYRQSLGQGLEFLIYFQGNSAPDKSGLPSDRFSAERTGGSVSTLTIQRTQQEDSAVYLCASSTYPGGYGYTFGSGTRLTVV.

CDR3 in DNA: TGTGCCAGCAGTGACCCCGTGGGGCTTTATGGGCAGTACTTC. This translates into CASSDPVGLYGQYF. The V call is TRBV6-4, the J call TRBJ2-7, with D tentatively TRBD1 (5 bases). V was trimmed by 2 bases and J by 9 bases, leaving 17 bases between them. Germline V gives CDR1 MRHNA, CDR2 SNTAGT. The CDR3 covers 14 residues.